The present entry profiles one T cell receptor beta chain with its context. Authors of the study amplified TCR beta CDR3 regions from RNA transcripts. HTBI primers were used for first-round RT-PCR of the TCR CDR3. From the multiplex PCR reads, TCRdb called clonotypes with MiXCR, one entry per CDR3 protein. In the table there are approximately 420,000 distinct CDR3 sequences, 15% of which are singletons. These data belong to a study of T cells in Graves' hyperthyroidism and ophthalmopathy. Researchers defined stable Graves' hyperthyroidism as no ophthalmopathy progression within 18 months. Trimming took 3 bases from V and 0 from J, leaving 6 bases between them. The CDR3 length is 13 residues. Germline CDR1 and CDR2: SQVTM and ANQGSEA.

This chain joins TRBV29-1 and TRBJ1-5; D not resolved. The sequencing input was blood. The TCR sequence derives from a woman in her thirties with Graves' hyperthyroidism. CDR3 DNA sequence: TGCAGCGTTGAGGGAGATAGCAATCAGCCCCAGCATTTT. Its protein is CSVEGDSNQPQHF.